This T cell receptor (beta chain) is drawn from a study of regulatory T cells in long-lasting Graves disease. This CDR3 is built from 17 residues. Germline V lookup: CDR1 SGHTA, CDR2 FQGNSA. As to time point: persistent/refractory GD, antithyroid drugs over 5 years with positive TRAb. Scientists built the TCR library using RNA that was extracted from PBMCs. American Thyroid Association guidelines defined how Graves' disease was diagnosed. Concerning this clonotype itself: Antigen unknown. A read error may produce the germline difference seen at one junction end.

Researchers made TCR beta libraries by using iRepertoire HTBI primers and running Arm-PCR on CDR3 regions. From the multiplex PCR reads, TCRdb called clonotypes with MiXCR, one entry per CDR3 protein. The data contain fewer than 550,000 distinct CDR3 sequences, around a fifth of them singletons. Points from the study as a whole: Among persistent patients, a larger number of public clonotypes were shared (around 2,700) than among newly diagnosed patients (more than 850).

The clonotype comes from a female donor with Graves disease. This chain connects TRBV7-2 to TRBJ2-2; unclear D gene. The sample was peripheral blood mononuclear cells (PBMCs), taken when the disease was refractory, from a patient treated with antithyroid drugs. CDR3 amino acids: CASSLVVAARNTRELFF. CDR3 in DNA: TGTGCCAGCAGCTTGGTTGTGGCGGCCCGGAACACCAGGGAGCTGTTTTTT.